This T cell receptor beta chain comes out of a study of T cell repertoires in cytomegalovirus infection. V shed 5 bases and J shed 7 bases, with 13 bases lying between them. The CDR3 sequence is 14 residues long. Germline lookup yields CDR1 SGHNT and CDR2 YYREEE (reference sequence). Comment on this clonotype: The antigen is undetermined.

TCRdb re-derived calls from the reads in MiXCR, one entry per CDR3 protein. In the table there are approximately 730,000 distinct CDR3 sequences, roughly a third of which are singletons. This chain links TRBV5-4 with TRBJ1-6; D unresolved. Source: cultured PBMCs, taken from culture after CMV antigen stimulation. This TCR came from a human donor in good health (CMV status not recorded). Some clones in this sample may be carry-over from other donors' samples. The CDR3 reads CASRTIGGNSPLHF. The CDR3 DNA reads TGTGCCAGCAGAACCATTGGCGGGAATTCACCCCTCCACTTT.